This section outlines one TCR beta chain sequence together with its context. The data derive from a study of blood T cells in healthy people across ages. Primed by a sample-barcoded 5' primer and a J-beta primer mix, a second PCR proceeded for roughly 6 to 12 cycles. Using its own MiXCR run on the 5' RACE reads, TCRdb lists one record per CDR3 protein. The sample has 700,000 or so distinct CDR3 sequences; 35% to 50% are singletons. The CDR3 runs 14 residues. Germline lookup yields CDR1 DFQATT and CDR2 SNEGSKA (reference sequence). V was clipped by 7 bases and J by 13 bases; unmatched bases: 19. The chain combines TRBV20-1 with TRBJ2-1; 7 bases map to TRBD2. This clonotype originated in an elderly man in good health. The sequenced sample was blood. CDR3 nucleotides: TGCAGTGTGAGCCCCTGGCGGGAGCTTGAGACCCAGTTCTTC. Protein: CSVSPWRELETQFF.